The rows below give T cell receptor beta chains drawn from one sample of a study of OX40 agonist ivuxolimab in advanced cancers. TCRdb's copy holds only in-frame clones and misses some; the assay was immunoSEQ multiplex PCR. The sample holds tens of thousands of clones; about 89% are singletons and the top ten take approximately 28%. The sequencing here drew on CD4+ or CD8+ T cells sorted from blood, taken in a trial of the OX40 agonist ivuxolimab. These receptors came from an adult with an advanced solid tumor such as melanoma, head and neck, liver or kidney cancer. The CDR3 runs from the conserved cysteine through the conserved F or W. D genes are given only for firm matches. Some rows mark clone size as missing; the rest say once, few, many or name a class of expanded clone.

TRBJ2-2,TRBV13,-,-,TGTGCCAGCAGCCCCGCCCGTGAGGGGGGCCAGCTGAACACCGGGGAGCTGTTTTTT,CASSPAREGGQLNTGELFF
TRBJ2-2,TRBV27,-,TRBD2,TGTGCCAGCAGTAGCGGGGGCGGGAGGGGGGAGCTGTTTTTT,CASSSGGGRGELFF
TRBJ1-1,TRBV10-3,-,-,TGTGCCACAGCTACTGGTAGAAAGAACACTGAAGCTTTCTTT,CATATGRKNTEAFF
TRBJ2-3,TRBV7-8,once,TRBD1,TGTGCCAGCAGCTTACCGGGACAGGGGGCCCTTGAAGACACAGATACGCAGTATTTT,CASSLPGQGALEDTDTQYF
TRBJ2-5,TRBV6-5,few,TRBD2,TGTGCCAGCGCGGGACTATTTGACGAGACCCAGTACTTC,CASAGLFDETQYF
TRBJ2-5,TRBV7-6,once,TRBD2,TGTGCCAGCAGCTTCCTAGCGGGAGTGGGAGAGACCCAGTACTTC,CASSFLAGVGETQYF
TRBJ1-1,TRBV5-1,-,-,TGCGCCAGCAGCTTTGGACTCTTGAGAGACACTGAAGCTTTCTTT,CASSFGLLRDTEAFF
TRBJ2-7,TRBV27,few,TRBD2,TGTGCCAGCAGTTTAAGGGGAGGGGTCGACGAGCAGTACTTC,CASSLRGGVDEQYF
TRBJ1-1,TRBV19,-,-,TGTGCCAGTAGTATAGGAGCTTGGGAAGGGCCCACTGAAGCTTTCTTT,CASSIGAWEGPTEAFF
TRBJ1-2,TRBV28,-,-,TGTGCCAGCAGTTTACTGGAAGAATATGGCTACACCTTC,CASSLLEEYGYTF
TRBJ2-3,TRBV15,-,TRBD2,TGTGCCACCAGCAAGGCGCAGCGGGAGCTTCCAGATACGCAGTATTTT,CATSKAQRELPDTQYF
TRBJ2-3,TRBV27,-,-,TGTGCCAGCTTTCGGGGGTCTACGCAGTATTTT,CASFRGSTQYF
TRBJ2-7,TRBV9,-,TRBD2,TGTGCCAGCAGCGTAGGGGCTAGCGGGCTCTCCTACGAGCAGTACTTC,CASSVGASGLSYEQYF
TRBJ2-3,TRBV4-1,-,-,TGCGCCAGCAGCCAAGATAGACTGATAGATACGCAGTATTTT,CASSQDRLIDTQYF
TRBJ2-7,TRBV7-3,-,-,TGTGCCAGCAGCTTACCAGGGGCCGGACTGGACGAGCAGTACTTC,CASSLPGAGLDEQYF
TRBJ1-1,TRBV28,-,-,TGTGCCAGCAGTTTCTCGAACACTGAAGCTTTCTTT,CASSFSNTEAFF
TRBJ1-1,TRBV15,-,-,TGTGCCACCAGCAGGGACTCATTGAACACTGAAGCTTTCTTT,CATSRDSLNTEAFF
TRBJ2-6,TRBV14,-,TRBD1,TGTGCCAGCAGCCTACAGGGGTTCTCTGGGGCCAACGTCCTGACTTTC,CASSLQGFSGANVLTF
TRBJ2-3,TRBV27,-,-,TGTGCCAGCAGTTTAGTAAGGGCTAGCACAGATACGCAGTATTTT,CASSLVRASTDTQYF
TRBJ2-3,TRBV15,-,-,TGTGCCACCAGCACAACCGGAAATACGCAGTATTTT,CATSTTGNTQYF
TRBJ1-3,TRBV28,-,-,TGTGCCAGCAGGCTGGACAGAAGCTCTGGAAACACCATATATTTT,CASRLDRSSGNTIYF
TRBJ2-1,TRBV29-1,-,-,TGCAGCGTTGGGCCTTCCCAGCAGTTCTTC,CSVGPSQQFF
TRBJ2-7,TRBV4-1,-,TRBD1,TGCGCCAGCAGCCAAGACGACAGGGAACCCTACGAGCAGTACTTC,CASSQDDREPYEQYF
TRBJ2-5,TRBV7-2,-,TRBD2,TGTGCCAGCAGCTCCGTTTGGGGGACTAAAGGGGAGACCCAGTACTTC,CASSSVWGTKGETQYF
TRBJ2-1,TRBV7-9,-,-,TGTGCCAGCAGCTTAGGCCAGGCCAATGAGCAGTTCTTC,CASSLGQANEQFF
TRBJ2-5,TRBV6-6,-,-,TGTGCCAGCTCCGGGACACGACAAGAGACCCAGTACTTC,CASSGTRQETQYF
TRBJ2-7,TRBV27,-,TRBD2,TGTGCCAGCAGTTGGACCGGGACTAGCAGCTACGAGCAGTACTTC,CASSWTGTSSYEQYF
TRBJ1-2,TRBV5-1,-,-,TGCGCCAGCAGCTTGGGGTACGCTCCGGACTATGGCTACACCTTC,CASSLGYAPDYGYTF
TRBJ2-5,TRBV27,-,-,TGTGCCAGCAGTTTAACCGGGTTCAAGACCCAGTACTTC,CASSLTGFKTQYF
TRBJ2-1,TRBV11-2,-,-,TGTGCCAGCAGCTATGGAGCCAATGAGCAGTTCTTC,CASSYGANEQFF
TRBJ2-2,TRBV9,-,-,TGTGCCAGCAGCGTAGGGGCAGGGGTCAAGACCGGGGAGCTGTTTTTT,CASSVGAGVKTGELFF
TRBJ2-7,TRBV11-2,-,-,TGTGCCAGCAGCTCCCCCCTCCTCAACTACGAGCAGTACTTC,CASSSPLLNYEQYF